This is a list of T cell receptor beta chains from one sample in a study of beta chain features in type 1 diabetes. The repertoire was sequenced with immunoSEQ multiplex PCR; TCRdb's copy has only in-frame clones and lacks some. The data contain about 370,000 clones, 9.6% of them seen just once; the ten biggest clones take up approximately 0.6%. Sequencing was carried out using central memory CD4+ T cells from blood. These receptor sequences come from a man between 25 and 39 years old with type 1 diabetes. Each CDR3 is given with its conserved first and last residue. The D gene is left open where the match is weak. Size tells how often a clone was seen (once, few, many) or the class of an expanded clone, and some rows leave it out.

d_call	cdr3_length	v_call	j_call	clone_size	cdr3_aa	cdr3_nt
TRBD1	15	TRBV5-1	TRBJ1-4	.	CASSLRGQGDEKLFF	TGCGCCAGCAGCCTTCGTGGACAGGGCGACGAAAAACTGTTTTTT
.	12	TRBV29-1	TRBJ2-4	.	CSVEVRVDIQYF	TGCAGCGTTGAAGTCAGGGTAGACATTCAGTACTTC
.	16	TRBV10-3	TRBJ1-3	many	CATSREREKNPGTIYF	TGTGCCACCTCCCGAGAACGGGAAAAGAATCCGGGCACCATATATTTT
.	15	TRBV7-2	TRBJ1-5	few	CASSLKGPGAQPQHF	TGTGCCAGCAGCTTAAAAGGTCCCGGGGCTCAGCCCCAGCATTTT
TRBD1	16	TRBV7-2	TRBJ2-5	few	CASSLSETGAWETQYF	TGTGCCAGCAGCTTATCCGAGACAGGGGCATGGGAGACCCAGTACTTC
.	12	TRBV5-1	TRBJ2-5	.	CASSLRQETQYF	TGCGCCAGCAGCTTAAGACAGGAGACCCAGTACTTC
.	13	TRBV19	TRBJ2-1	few	CASTRMGSDEQFF	TGTGCCAGTACCCGGATGGGGTCCGATGAGCAGTTCTTC
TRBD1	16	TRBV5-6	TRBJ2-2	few	CASSLYAGGNTGELFF	TGTGCCAGCAGCTTATATGCAGGGGGTAACACCGGGGAGCTGTTTTTT
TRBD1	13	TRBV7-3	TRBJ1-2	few	CASSDRDRGGYTF	TGTGCCAGCAGCGATCGGGACAGAGGGGGCTACACCTTC
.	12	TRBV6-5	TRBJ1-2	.	CASRVDKYGYTF	TGTGCCAGCAGGGTCGACAAATATGGCTACACCTTC
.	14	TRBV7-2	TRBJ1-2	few	CASSFQPRSYGYTF	TGTGCCAGCAGCTTTCAACCCAGAAGCTATGGCTACACCTTC
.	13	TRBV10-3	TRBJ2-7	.	CAISRLQEYEQYF	TGTGCCATCAGTAGATTACAGGAATACGAGCAGTACTTC
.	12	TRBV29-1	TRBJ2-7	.	CSATTDRYEQYF	TGCAGCGCAACGACAGATCGTTACGAGCAGTACTTC
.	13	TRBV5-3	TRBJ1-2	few	CARSLQRDYGYTF	TGTGCCAGAAGCTTGCAACGAGACTATGGCTACACCTTC
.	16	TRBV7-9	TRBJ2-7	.	CASSPLGGGNVDEQYF	TGTGCCAGCAGCCCTCTTGGGGGCGGGAATGTCGACGAGCAGTACTTC
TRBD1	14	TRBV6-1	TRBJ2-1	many	CASNSGQGNNEQFF	TGTGCCAGCAACTCGGGACAGGGGAACAATGAGCAGTTCTTC
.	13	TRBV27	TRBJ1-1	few	CASSRLGNTEAFF	TGTGCCAGCAGCCGACTAGGGAACACTGAAGCTTTCTTT
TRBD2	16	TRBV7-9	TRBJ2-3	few	CASSPGLAGGADTQYF	TGTGCCAGCAGCCCGGGACTAGCGGGAGGGGCAGATACGCAGTATTTT
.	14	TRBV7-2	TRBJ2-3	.	CASNPQKGGDTQYF	TGTGCCAGCAACCCACAAAAGGGGGGGGATACGCAGTATTTT
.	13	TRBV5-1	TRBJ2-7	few	CASSSGSTYEQYF	TGCGCCAGCAGCTCCGGGTCTACCTACGAGCAGTACTTC